The 12 T cell receptor beta chains listed next were all sequenced from one sample in a study of T cells expressing NK-cell markers (TCRdb year 2020). Library creation used 5' RACE. Data came from an Illumina HiSeq 2000. Each CDR3 protein sequence appears as one entry after TCRdb reprocessed the reads, and no DNA is included. For this sample, the table gives about 430,000 distinct CDR3 sequences. Roughly 1.4% of the sample comes from the top ten. Material for sequencing was blood T cells: a sorted CD56 or NKG2C T cell subset, CD4+ or CD8+ T cells, or bulk PBMC T cells (not recorded which). Source of these receptors: a woman between 50 and 59 years old in good health. Donor details come from another sample of the same person, matched by shared clones.

The CDR3 region is CASMTRTRDEQFF. The chain combines TRBV2 with TRBJ2-1; TCRdb returns TRBD2, unconfirmable since there is no DNA. Germline assignment: CDR1 SNHLY and CDR2 FYNNEI. This CDR3 has 13 residues.

This CDR3 is CAISRSESGSTDTQYF. The genes are TRBV10-3 and TRBJ2-3; TCRdb designates TRBD2, a call that cannot be tested without DNA. This CDR3 is built from 16 residues. CDR1 ENHRY and CDR2 SYGVKD come from the germline V gene.

The V gene is TRBV12-3 or TRBV12-4, the J gene TRBJ2-2; TCRdb's assignment of TRBD2 cannot be checked, as there is no DNA. The CDR3 is made up of 17 amino acids. CDR3 amino acids: CASKPGLAGGGTGELFF.

The rearrangement uses TRBV5-1 and TRBJ2-3. From germline, CDR1 is SGHRS and CDR2 YFSETQ. The CDR3 extends over 15 amino acids. CDR3 protein: CASSLTASQTDTQYF.

The J gene is TRBJ2-3, the V gene TRBV5-1. Germline values: CDR1 SGHRS, CDR2 YFSETQ. This CDR3 contains 12 residues. The CDR3 here is CASSFNTDTQYF.

The genes are TRBV25-1 and TRBJ2-2. This CDR3 spans 13 amino acids. Germline loops: CDR1 MGHDK, CDR2 SYGVNS. CDR3 region: CASSDRITGELFF.

The genes are TRBV20-1 and TRBJ2-7; TCRdb picks TRBD1, but there is no DNA to check that call. CDR1 is DFQATT and CDR2 is SNEGSKA in the germline V gene (reference sequence). The length of the CDR3 is 14 residues. The CDR3 loop is CSARGIGQGFEQYF.

The rearrangement links TRBV9 to TRBJ2-4; TCRdb lists TRBD1, though no DNA is available to test this call. Per germline, CDR1 SGDLS and CDR2 YYNGEE. The CDR3 is made up of 15 amino acids. This chain's CDR3 is CASSVGGGRGNIQYF.

The gene calls are TRBV12-3 or TRBV12-4 and TRBJ1-5. The CDR3 sequence is 11 residues long. The CDR3 sequence: CASRSLGTQHF.

The chain is built from TRBV11-3 and TRBJ2-1. The CDR3 is made up of 15 amino acids. From germline, CDR1 is SGHNT and CDR2 YENEEA. This CDR3 is CASSLDARPYNEQFF.

J is TRBJ2-2 and V is TRBV12-3 or TRBV12-4; TCRdb's assignment of TRBD1 cannot be checked, as there is no DNA. The length of the CDR3 is 15 residues. The CDR3 loop is CASSWGDRETGELFF.

CDR3 residues: CASSSRTSGRSYNEQFF. V gene TRBV6-5 combines with J gene TRBJ2-1; TCRdb designates TRBD2, a call that cannot be tested without DNA. Germline CDR1 reads MNHEY; CDR2 reads SVGAGI. The CDR3 sequence is 17 residues long.